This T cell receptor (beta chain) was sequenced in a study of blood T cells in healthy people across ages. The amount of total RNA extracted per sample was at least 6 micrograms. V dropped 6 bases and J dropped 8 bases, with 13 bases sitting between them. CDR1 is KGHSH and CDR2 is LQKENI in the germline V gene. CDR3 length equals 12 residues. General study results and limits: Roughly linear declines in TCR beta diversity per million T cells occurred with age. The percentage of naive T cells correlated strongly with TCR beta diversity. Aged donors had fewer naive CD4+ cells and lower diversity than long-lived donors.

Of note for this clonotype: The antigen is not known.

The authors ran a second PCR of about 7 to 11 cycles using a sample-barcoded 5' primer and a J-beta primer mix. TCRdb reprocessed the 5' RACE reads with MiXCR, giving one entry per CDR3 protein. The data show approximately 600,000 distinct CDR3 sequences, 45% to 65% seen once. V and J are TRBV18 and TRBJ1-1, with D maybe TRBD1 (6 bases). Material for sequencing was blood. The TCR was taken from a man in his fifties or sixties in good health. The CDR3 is CASSLMTGEAFF. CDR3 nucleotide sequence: TGTGCCAGCTCCCTGATGACAGGAGAAGCTTTCTTT.